The 10 T cell receptor beta chains in this list originate from one sample, sequenced in a study of neurological immune-mediated disorders. A single record per CDR3 protein comes from TCRdb applying MiXCR to the 5' RACE reads. This sample yields over 45,000 distinct CDR3 sequences, of which about 4.2% are seen a single time; around 2% belongs to the top ten. Sequencing used CD4+ T cells from blood. The source is a woman between 40 and 50 years old with multiple sclerosis.

This clonotype was observed many times. V and J are TRBV5-1 and TRBJ2-1; no firm D call. V was shortened by 1 base and J by 8 bases, with 10 bases between the two germline ends. This CDR3 is built from 13 residues. Germline V gives CDR1 SGHRS, CDR2 YFSETQ. The CDR3 coding sequence is TGCGCCAGCAGCTTGATTCCCAACGATGAGCAGTTCTTC. The encoded protein is CASSLIPNDEQFF.

The table lists this clonotype with many counts. The genes are TRBV20-1 and TRBJ2-7; D possibly matches TRBD1 or TRBD2 (5 bases each). V dropped 7 bases and J dropped 2 bases, with 12 bases sitting between them. CDR1 is DFQATT and CDR2 is SNEGSKA in the germline V gene (reference sequence). The CDR3 covers 12 residues. This CDR3 reads CSVQVGAYEQYF. CDR3 in DNA: TGCAGTGTACAGGTGGGAGCCTACGAGCAGTACTTC.

This clonotype was seen repeatedly, ten times or more. The chain couples TRBV24-1 to TRBJ2-1; D unresolved. CDR1 and CDR2 (germline): KGHDR, SFDVKD. V was cut by 5 bases and J by 0 bases, with 7 bases left in between. The CDR3 is 14 amino acids. DNA of the CDR3: TGTGCCACCAGTGGGCCTAGCTCCTACAATGAGCAGTTCTTC. This sequence encodes CATSGPSSYNEQFF.

This clonotype was seen ten or more times. The V gene is TRBV5-1, the J gene TRBJ1-6; tentatively, D is TRBD1 (6 bases). This CDR3 has 16 residues. Deletions cut 6 bases from V and 4 bases from J, with 17 bases between. CDR1 is SGHRS and CDR2 is YFSETQ in the germline V gene. The CDR3 region has the DNA TGCGCCAGCAACCCGGGGGGCCAGGGGTATAATTCACCCCTCCACTTT. It yields the protein CASNPGGQGYNSPLHF. Based on the CDR3 plus reference TRBV5-1 and TRBJ1-6, the full variable domain is KAGVTQTPRYLIKTRGQQVTLSCSPISGHRSVSWYQQTPGQGLQFLFEYFSETQRNKGNFPGRFSGRQFSNSRSEMNVSTLELGDSALYLCASNPGGQGYNSPLHFGNGTRLTVT.

This clonotype was detected many times. V gene TRBV12-3 or TRBV12-4 combines with J gene TRBJ1-1, with D possibly being TRBD1 (5 bases). The ends were cut back, 5 bases at V and 5 bases at J, with 18 bases in the middle. The CDR3 has 15 residues. This CDR3 is CASSLTLVGRTEAFF. The CDR3 DNA follows: TGTGCCAGCAGTCTTACGCTGGTGGGGCGTACTGAAGCTTTCTTT.

The V and J genes are TRBV7-9 and TRBJ1-2; 8 bases are shared with TRBD1. Germline lookup yields CDR1 SEHNR and CDR2 FQNEAQ (reference sequence). After removal of 5 bases from V and 4 bases from J, the junction contained 18 bases not matched to a gene. This CDR3 region has 18 residues. CDR3 nucleotides: TGTGCCAGCAGCCCGCGTCCGAGCAGGGGGCGTCGCGGCTATGGCTACACCTTC. Translated, it gives CASSPRPSRGRRGYGYTF.

This clonotype was detected ten times or more. The rearrangement links TRBV29-1 to TRBJ1-2; D unclear. Trimming left V 1 base short and J 5 bases short, with 2 bases between. Germline values: CDR1 SQVTM, CDR2 ANQGSEA. This CDR3 is 10 amino acids long. The CDR3 loop reads CSVEGYGYTF. In DNA form, the CDR3 reads TGCAGCGTTGAAGGGTATGGCTACACCTTC.

This clonotype was counted ten times or more. The rearrangement joins TRBV6-5 to TRBJ2-7; TRBD1 agrees at 9 bases. The CDR3 is 14 residues long. Germline assignment: CDR1 MNHEY and CDR2 SVGAGI. The V gene end was trimmed by 9 bases and the J gene end by 4 bases; junction bases not matched to a gene: 10. Here the CDR3 reads CASRVGDRAYEQYF. The CDR3 DNA reads as TGTGCCAGTCGGGTTGGGGACAGGGCTTACGAGCAGTACTTC.

This clonotype was detected many times. The chain employs TRBV2 and TRBJ1-1; TRBD1 matches 7 bases. Trimming took 6 bases from V and 1 from J; bases not matched to a gene: 2. This CDR3 has 13 amino acids. Germline CDR1 SNHLY, CDR2 FYNNEI. In nucleotides, the CDR3 is TGTGCCAGCAGCGGACAGGCGAACACTGAAGCTTTCTTT. Its protein product is CASSGQANTEAFF.

This clonotype was observed many times. The chain joins TRBV7-9 to TRBJ1-2; weak D call: TRBD1 (5 bases). CDR1 is SEHNR, CDR2 FQNEAQ, per germline (reference sequence). The CDR3 consists of 14 residues. The V end was cut by 6 bases, the J end by 4 bases, with 15 bases between. The chain's CDR3 is CASRRSGGGYGYTF. As DNA, the CDR3 is TGTGCCAGCAGGCGAAGCGGGGGTGGCTATGGCTACACCTTC.